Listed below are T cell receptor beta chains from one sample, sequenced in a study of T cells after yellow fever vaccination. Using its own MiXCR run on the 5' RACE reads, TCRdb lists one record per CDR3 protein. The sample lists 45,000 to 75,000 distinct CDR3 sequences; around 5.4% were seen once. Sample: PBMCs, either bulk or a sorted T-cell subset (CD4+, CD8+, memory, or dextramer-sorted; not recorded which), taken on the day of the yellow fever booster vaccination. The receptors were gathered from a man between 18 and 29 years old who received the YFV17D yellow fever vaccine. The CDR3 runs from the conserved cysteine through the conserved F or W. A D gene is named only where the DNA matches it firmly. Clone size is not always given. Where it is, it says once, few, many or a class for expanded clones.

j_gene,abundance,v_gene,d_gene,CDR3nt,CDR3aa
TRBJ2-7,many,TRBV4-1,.,TGCGCCAGCAGCCAAGATACCAGGGAAGCGTCCTACGAGCAGTACTTC,CASSQDTREASYEQYF
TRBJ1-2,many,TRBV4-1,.,TGCGCCAGCAGCCACCCCGTGGGGCAAGCTAACTATGGCTACACCTTC,CASSHPVGQANYGYTF
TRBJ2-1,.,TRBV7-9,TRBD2,TGTGCCAGCAGCGCGAGAACGGTGACTAGCGGGGCCTTTGAGCAGTTCTTC,CASSARTVTSGAFEQFF
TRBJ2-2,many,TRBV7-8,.,TGTGCCAGCAGCCCGGTGTGGGGCGGGGAGCTGTTTTTT,CASSPVWGGELFF
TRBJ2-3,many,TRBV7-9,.,TGTGCCAGCAGCTTACCCCACTTCCCCCCGGGGGATACGCAGTATTTT,CASSLPHFPPGDTQYF
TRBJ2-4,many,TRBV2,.,TGTGCCAGCAGGGCCCAGGTGGCCAAAAACATTCAGTACTTC,CASRAQVAKNIQYF
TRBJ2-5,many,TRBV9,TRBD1,TGTGCCAGCAGGGACAGGGCTGAGACCCAGTACTTC,CASRDRAETQYF
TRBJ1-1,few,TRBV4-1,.,TGCGCCAGCAGCCAAGCACGGAACACTGAAGCTTTCTTT,CASSQARNTEAFF
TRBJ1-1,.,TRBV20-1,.,TGCAGTGCTAGAAGGCGGAGGGTGAACACTGAAGCTTTCTTT,CSARRRRVNTEAFF
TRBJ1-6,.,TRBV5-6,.,TGTGGCGGAGGAACGGGGGGGGCCGGTAATTCACCCCTCCACTTT,CGGGTGGAGNSPLHF
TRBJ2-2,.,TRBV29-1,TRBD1,TGCAGCGCCCGGGACAGGGGGACCGGGGAGCTGTTTTTT,CSARDRGTGELFF
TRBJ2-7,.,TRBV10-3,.,TGTGCCAGGGATCGGACACGCTACGAGCAGTACTTC,CARDRTRYEQYF
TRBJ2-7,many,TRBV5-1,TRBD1,TGCGCCAGCAGCCCCGGGACAGGGTTTGCTCCCGAGCAGTACTTC,CASSPGTGFAPEQYF
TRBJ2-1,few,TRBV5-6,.,TGTGCCAGCAGCTGGATGGGTGAGCAGTTCTTC,CASSWMGEQFF
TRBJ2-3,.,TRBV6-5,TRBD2,TGTGCCAGCAGCCCGGGGGGAGGGAACACAGATACGCAGTATTTT,CASSPGGGNTDTQYF
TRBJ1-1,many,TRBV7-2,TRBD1,TGTGCCAGCAGCCCCGGGACAGCACGAGCGAGCACTGAAGCTTTCTTT,CASSPGTARASTEAFF
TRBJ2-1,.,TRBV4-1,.,TGCGCCAGCAGCCAAGGAGGGGAGCAGTTCTTC,CASSQGGEQFF
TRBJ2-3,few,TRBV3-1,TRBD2,TGTGCCAGCAGGGAATCAACTAGCGGGGGTCTTGATACGCAGTATTTT,CASRESTSGGLDTQYF
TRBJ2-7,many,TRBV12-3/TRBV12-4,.,TGTGCCAGCAGTTTACAAAGTCCGGACCCTGCCTACGAGCAGTACTTC,CASSLQSPDPAYEQYF
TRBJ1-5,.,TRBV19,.,TGTGCCAGTAGTATTTCGGTCCATAGCAATCAGCCCCAGCATTTT,CASSISVHSNQPQHF
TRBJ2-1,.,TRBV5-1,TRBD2,TGCGCCAGCAGCTTCCCCGCTAGCGGGGGCAACTCCTACAATGAGCAGTTCTTC,CASSFPASGGNSYNEQFF
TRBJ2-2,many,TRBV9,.,TGTGCCAGCAGCGATAACACCGGGGAGCTGTTTTTT,CASSDNTGELFF
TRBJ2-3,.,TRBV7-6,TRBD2,TGTGCCAGCAGCCCCGAGGTAGCGGGGAAGGATACGCAGTATTTT,CASSPEVAGKDTQYF
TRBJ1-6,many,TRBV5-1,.,TGCGCCAGCAGGCAGCGGGAAAACTCACCCCTCCACTTT,CASRQRENSPLHF
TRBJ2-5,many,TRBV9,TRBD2,TGTGCCCGCTCATCTTTAGCGGGGGGGCAAGAGACCCAGTACTTC,CARSSLAGGQETQYF
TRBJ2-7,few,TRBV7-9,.,TGTGCCAGCAGCTTAGATCGGGGGGCGATACACGAGCAGTACTTC,CASSLDRGAIHEQYF
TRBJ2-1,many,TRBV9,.,TGTGCCAGCGGGGCGGGCAGATACAATGAGCAGTTCTTC,CASGAGRYNEQFF
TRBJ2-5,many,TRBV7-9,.,TGTGCCAGCAGCTCCCACCGGGACATCCAAGAGACCCAGTACTTC,CASSSHRDIQETQYF
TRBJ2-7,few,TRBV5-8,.,TGTGCCAGCAGCTTGGGGAGGGGGACCATATTATACGAGCAGTACTTC,CASSLGRGTILYEQYF
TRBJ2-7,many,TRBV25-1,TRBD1,TGTGCCAGCAGGGACGGGACAGGGGGCTACGGGGCCTACGAGCAGTACTTC,CASRDGTGGYGAYEQYF
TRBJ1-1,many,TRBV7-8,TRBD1,TGTGCCAGCACCGGGACAGGGATGAACACTGAAGCTTTCTTT,CASTGTGMNTEAFF